This T cell receptor (beta chain) came from a study of breast tumors, draining lymph nodes, adjacent tissues. Study-wide results and caveats: The data were judged consistent with most tumor T cells coming from lymph node and expanding in tumor. Tumor TCR diversity was below lymph nodes but above nontumor tissue.

This clonotype was recorded many times. What it binds is unknown. Breast cancer patients provided tissue from their axillary draining lymph nodes. From the multiplex PCR reads, TCRdb called clonotypes with MiXCR, one entry per CDR3 protein. The table shows about 230,000 distinct CDR3 sequences, with 32% occurring only once. The clonotype originates from a female donor with breast cancer. Some clones in this sample may be carry-over from other donors' samples. Input material: axillary lymph node tissue.

The CDR3 loop reads CASSADRVHEQYF. The CDR3 DNA follows: TGTGCCAGCAGCGCAGACAGGGTCCACGAGCAGTACTTC. The V call is TRBV2, the J call TRBJ2-7, with 7 nucleotides matching TRBD1. The CDR3 spans 13 residues. V shed 6 bases and J 5 bases; nucleotides not matched to a gene: 7. Germline values: CDR1 SNHLY, CDR2 FYNNEI.